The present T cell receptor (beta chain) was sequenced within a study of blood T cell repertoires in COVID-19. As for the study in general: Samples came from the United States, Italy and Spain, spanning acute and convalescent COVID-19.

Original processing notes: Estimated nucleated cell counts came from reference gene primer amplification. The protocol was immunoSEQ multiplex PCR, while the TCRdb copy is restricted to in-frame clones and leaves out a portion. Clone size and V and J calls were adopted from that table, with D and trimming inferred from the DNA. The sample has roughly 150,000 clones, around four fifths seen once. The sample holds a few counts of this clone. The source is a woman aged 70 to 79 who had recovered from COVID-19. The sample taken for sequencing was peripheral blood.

The CDR3 DNA reads as TGTGCCAGTAGTATAGATGCCGCGGCGGCACGGGGCTACACCTTC. Its protein is CASSIDAAAARGYTF. J is TRBJ1-2 and V is TRBV19; D gene unclear. CDR1 and CDR2 from the germline V gene are LNHDA and SQIVND (reference sequence). Between the trimmed V and J ends, which lost 0 bases and 8 bases, there was a span of 16 bases. The CDR3 consists of 15 residues.